This TCR beta chain was retrieved from a study of shared clonotypes between healthy human individuals. Looking at the study overall: Donor ages ranged 18 to 49 years: a couple of women, a few men.

Germline CDR1 reads LNHNV; CDR2 reads YYDKDF (reference sequence). The CDR3 is 17 residues long. With V trimmed by 2 bases and J by 4 bases, 7 bases remained unmatched. Genomic DNA per cell subset filled all wells of several immunoSEQ plates. Authors' methods: Filtering differed, since immunoSEQ gave only junction sequences and no quality scores. The method was immunoSEQ multiplex PCR; TCRdb's version includes in-frame clones alone and lacks a portion of them. V, J and clone size are taken as reported in that table, and D and trimming were inferred from the DNA itself. The data hold about 1.1 million clones, with 70% to 80% observed a single time. Findings of the study overall: Generally, naive subsets came out with larger estimated richness than memory subsets.

On this clone itself: Antigen: not known.

This TCR was sampled from a man in his late teens or twenties in good health. Some clones in this sample may be carry-over from other donors' samples. This rearrangement joins TRBV15 to TRBJ2-5; 13 bases are shared with TRBD2. The specimen sequenced was memory CD4+ T cells from PBMCs. The subset: CD45RA-negative fraction. The CDR3 here is CATSRTPLAGGGETQYF. DNA of the CDR3: TGTGCCACCAGCAGAACTCCACTAGCGGGAGGGGGAGAGACCCAGTACTTC.